Here is one T cell receptor beta chain with its context. In the original analysis: Amplification of reference gene primers was used by the study to estimate nucleated cell counts. Libraries were prepared by immunoSEQ multiplex PCR; TCRdb keeps only in-frame clonotypes and omits some of them. Clone size and the V and J calls come from that table; the DNA yielded D and trimming. The profile shows roughly 98,000 clones, around 92% of them singletons. The data stem from a study of blood T cell repertoires in COVID-19. Study-wide context: The samples span acute and convalescent COVID-19 from the United States, Italy and Spain. PBMCs, B-cell-depleted T cells, or T cells provided the cDNA or gDNA that made up the material.

Trimming took off 4 bases at V and 9 bases at J, with 13 bases between the two ends. The germline V gene has CDR1 LNHDA and CDR2 SQIVND (reference sequence). This CDR3 region has 13 residues. What was sequenced was peripheral blood. This chain connects TRBV19 to TRBJ2-1; D not resolved. This clonotype was sampled from an older woman with active COVID-19. CDR3 loop: CASSTSYLGEQFF. CDR3 nucleotide sequence: TGTGCCAGTAGTACTTCCTACCTAGGTGAGCAGTTCTTC.